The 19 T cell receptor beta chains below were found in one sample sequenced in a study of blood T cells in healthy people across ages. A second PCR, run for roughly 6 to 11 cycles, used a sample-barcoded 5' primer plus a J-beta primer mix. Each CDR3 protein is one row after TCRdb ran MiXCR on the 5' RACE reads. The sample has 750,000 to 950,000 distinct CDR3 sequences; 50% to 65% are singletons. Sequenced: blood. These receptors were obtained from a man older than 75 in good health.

The CDR3 region is CSVPPGQGRKTQYF. The CDR3 DNA is TGCAGCGTCCCCCCAGGGCAGGGGAGAAAGACCCAGTACTTC. The chain links TRBV29-1 to TRBJ2-7, with D perhaps TRBD1 (6 bases). TRBJ2-5 matches the DNA end more closely, so the J call is doubtful. Germline values: CDR1 SQVTM, CDR2 ANQGSEA. This CDR3 region has 14 residues.

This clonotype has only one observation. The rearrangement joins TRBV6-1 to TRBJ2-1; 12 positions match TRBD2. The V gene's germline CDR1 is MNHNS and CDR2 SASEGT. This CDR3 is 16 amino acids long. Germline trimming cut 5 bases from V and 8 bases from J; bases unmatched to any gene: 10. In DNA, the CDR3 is TGTGCCAGCAGTCCCCGGGCTAGCGGGGGGGGGGATGAGCAGTTCTTC. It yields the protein CASSPRASGGGDEQFF.

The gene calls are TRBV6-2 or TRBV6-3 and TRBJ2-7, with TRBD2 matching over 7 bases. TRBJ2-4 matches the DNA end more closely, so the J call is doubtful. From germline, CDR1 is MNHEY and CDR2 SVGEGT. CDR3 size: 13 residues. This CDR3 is CASSRRRGNIQYF. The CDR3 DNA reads TGTGCCAGCAGCCGCCGGCGGGGGAACATTCAGTACTTC.

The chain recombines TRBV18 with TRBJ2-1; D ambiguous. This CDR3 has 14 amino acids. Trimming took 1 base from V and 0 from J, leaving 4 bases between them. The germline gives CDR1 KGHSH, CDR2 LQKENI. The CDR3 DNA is TGTGCCAGCTCACCACAGAGCTCCTACAATGAGCAGTTCTTC. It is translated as CASSPQSSYNEQFF.

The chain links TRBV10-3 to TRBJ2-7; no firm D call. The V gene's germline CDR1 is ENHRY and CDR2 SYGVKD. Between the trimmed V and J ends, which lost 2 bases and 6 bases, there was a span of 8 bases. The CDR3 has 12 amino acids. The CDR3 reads CAISEIIAEQYF. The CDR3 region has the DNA TGTGCCATCAGTGAGATCATAGCCGAGCAGTACTTC.

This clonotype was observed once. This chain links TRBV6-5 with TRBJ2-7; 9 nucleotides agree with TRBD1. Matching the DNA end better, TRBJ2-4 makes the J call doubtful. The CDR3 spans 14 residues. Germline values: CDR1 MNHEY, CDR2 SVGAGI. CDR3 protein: CASSRPGQGNIQYF. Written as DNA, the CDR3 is TGTGCCAGCAGCCGCCCGGGACAGGGAAACATTCAGTACTTC.

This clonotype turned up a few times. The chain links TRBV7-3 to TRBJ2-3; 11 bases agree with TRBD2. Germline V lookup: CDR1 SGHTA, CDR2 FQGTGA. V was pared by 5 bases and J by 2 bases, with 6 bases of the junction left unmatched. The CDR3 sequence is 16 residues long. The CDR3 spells CASSPGTSGPTDTQYF. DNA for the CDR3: TGTGCCAGCAGCCCAGGGACTAGCGGACCCACAGATACGCAGTATTTT.

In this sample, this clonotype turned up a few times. The CDR3 DNA is TGCAGCGAGACTAGCGGCACAGATACGCAGTATTTT. Translation: CSETSGTDTQYF. The chain recombines TRBV29-1 with TRBJ2-3; TRBD2 aligns across 8 bases. The CDR3 covers 12 residues. Looked up from germline, CDR1 is SQVTM and CDR2 is ANQGSEA. V was pared by 7 bases and J by 1 base, with 1 base of the junction left unmatched.

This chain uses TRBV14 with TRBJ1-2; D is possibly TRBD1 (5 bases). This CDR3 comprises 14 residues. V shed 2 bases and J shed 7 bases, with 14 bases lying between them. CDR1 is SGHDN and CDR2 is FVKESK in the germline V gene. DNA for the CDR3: TGTGCCAGCAGCCAATTCAGGGTTTTCGGTGGCTACACCTTC. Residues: CASSQFRVFGGYTF.

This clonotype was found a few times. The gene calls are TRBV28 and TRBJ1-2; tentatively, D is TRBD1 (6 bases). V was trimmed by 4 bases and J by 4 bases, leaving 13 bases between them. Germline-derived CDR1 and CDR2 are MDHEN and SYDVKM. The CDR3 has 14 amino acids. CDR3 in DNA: TGTGCCAGCAGTTCCCCAGGGGCGCCCTATGGCTACACCTTC. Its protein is CASSSPGAPYGYTF.

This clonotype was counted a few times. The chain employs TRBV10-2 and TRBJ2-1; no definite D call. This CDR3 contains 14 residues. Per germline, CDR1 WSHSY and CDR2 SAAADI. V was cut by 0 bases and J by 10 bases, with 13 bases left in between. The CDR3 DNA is TGCGCCAGCAGTGAGTCTGTTGCTCTAAGGGAGCAGTTCTTC. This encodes CASSESVALREQFF.

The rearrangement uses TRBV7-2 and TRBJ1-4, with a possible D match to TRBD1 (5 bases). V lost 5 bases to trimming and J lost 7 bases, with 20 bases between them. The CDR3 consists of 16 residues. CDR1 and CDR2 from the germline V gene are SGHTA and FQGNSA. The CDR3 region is CASSLGDRVSGEKLFF. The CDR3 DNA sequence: TGTGCCAGCAGCCTAGGGGACCGCGTGAGTGGTGAAAAACTGTTTTTT.

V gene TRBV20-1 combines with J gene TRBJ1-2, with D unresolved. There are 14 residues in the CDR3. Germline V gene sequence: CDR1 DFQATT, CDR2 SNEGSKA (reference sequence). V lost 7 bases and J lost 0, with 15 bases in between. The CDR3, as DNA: TGCAGTGTCAAAATGGGCAACGCTAACTATGGCTACACCTTC. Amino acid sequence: CSVKMGNANYGYTF.

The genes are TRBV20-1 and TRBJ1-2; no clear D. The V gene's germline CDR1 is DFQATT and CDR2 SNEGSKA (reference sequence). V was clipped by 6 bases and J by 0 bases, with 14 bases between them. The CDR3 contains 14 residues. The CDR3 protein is CSARRGETNYGYTF. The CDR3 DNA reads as TGCAGTGCGCGCCGTGGCGAAACTAACTATGGCTACACCTTC.

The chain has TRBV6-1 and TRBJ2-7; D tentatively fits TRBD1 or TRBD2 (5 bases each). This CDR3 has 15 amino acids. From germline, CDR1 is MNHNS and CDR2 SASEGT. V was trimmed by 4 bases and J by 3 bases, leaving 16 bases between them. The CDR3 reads CASSGAAGSRYEQYF. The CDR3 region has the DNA TGTGCCAGCAGTGGAGCGGCAGGGTCACGCTACGAGCAGTACTTC.

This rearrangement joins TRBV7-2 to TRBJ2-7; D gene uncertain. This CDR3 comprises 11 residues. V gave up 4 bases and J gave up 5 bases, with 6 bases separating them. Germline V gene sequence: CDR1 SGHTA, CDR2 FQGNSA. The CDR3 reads CASSSQNEQYF. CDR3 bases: TGTGCCAGCAGCTCGCAGAACGAGCAGTACTTC.

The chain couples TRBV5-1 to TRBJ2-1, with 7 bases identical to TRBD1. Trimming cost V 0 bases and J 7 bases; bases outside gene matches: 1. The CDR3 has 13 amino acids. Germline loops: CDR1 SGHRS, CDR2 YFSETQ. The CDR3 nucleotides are TGCGCCAGCAGCTTGGTGGACAGGAATGAGCAGTTCTTC. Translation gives CASSLVDRNEQFF.

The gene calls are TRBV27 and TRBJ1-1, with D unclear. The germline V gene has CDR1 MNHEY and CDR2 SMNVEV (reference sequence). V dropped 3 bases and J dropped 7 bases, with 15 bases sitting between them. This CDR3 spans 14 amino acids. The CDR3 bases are TGTGCCAGCAGTTTGAGCCAAATCAAATGTGAAGCTTTCTTT. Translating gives CASSLSQIKCEAFF.

The DNA for the CDR3 is TGCGCCAGCAGCCAAGGACTAGCGGGAGCGACATTCACAGATACGCAGTATTTT. It specifies CASSQGLAGATFTDTQYF. This chain links TRBV4-1 with TRBJ2-3; 12 bases are a match to TRBD2. There are 18 residues in the CDR3. Germline assignment: CDR1 MGHRA and CDR2 YSYEKL. The V segment lost 1 base and the J segment 2 bases; nucleotides outside the gene matches: 7.